A single sample is the source of the 21 T cell receptor beta chains below, sequenced in a study of blood T cell repertoires in COVID-19. Sequencing used immunoSEQ multiplex PCR; TCRdb keeps in-frame clones, though not all of them. This table has about 150,000 clones, about 73% appearing once. Specimen: peripheral blood. The receptor source for this set is a man aged 80 or over with acute or convalescent COVID-19.

The V gene is TRBV6-5, the J gene TRBJ2-7, with TRBD1 identical over 7 bases. This CDR3 has 14 amino acids. Germline V gives CDR1 MNHEY, CDR2 SVGAGI. V lost 10 bases and J lost 4; bases outside the gene matches: 13. CDR3 region: CATTTPGQQYEQYF. The CDR3, as DNA: TGTGCCACCACCACACCGGGACAGCAATACGAGCAGTACTTC.

The chain has TRBV3-1 (or the pseudogene TRBV3-2) and TRBJ1-1; TRBD1 is a possible D gene (5 bases). The V end was cut by 0 bases, the J end by 6 bases, with 14 bases between. CDR1 and CDR2 from the germline V gene are LGHDT and YNNKEL (reference sequence). The CDR3 covers 15 residues. CDR3 loop: CASSQDWRGRPEAFF. CDR3 nucleotides: TGTGCCAGCAGCCAAGATTGGCGGGGGAGGCCTGAAGCTTTCTTT.

This clone has just a few counts. In DNA form, the CDR3 reads TGTGCCAGCAGCTTATTCCCGGGGACAGGGAACACTGAAGCTTTCTTT. It encodes CASSLFPGTGNTEAFF. The chain recombines TRBV11-2 with TRBJ1-1, with TRBD1 matching 8 bases. The CDR3 has 16 amino acids. The V and J ends lost 2 bases and 1 base, in that order; junction bases with no gene match: 6. The germline V gene encodes CDR1 SGHAT and CDR2 FQNNGV.

DNA for the CDR3: TGTGCCAGCAGCCCCCTGCGGGGGGACACAGATACGCAGTATTTT. It encodes CASSPLRGDTDTQYF. V gene TRBV6-5 combines with J gene TRBJ2-3; 8 nucleotides line up with TRBD2. V lost 6 bases to trimming and J lost 2 bases; unmatched junction nucleotides: 7. CDR1 and CDR2 from the germline V gene are MNHEY and SVGAGI. The CDR3 is made up of 15 amino acids.

The gene calls are TRBV27 and TRBJ1-1, with 7 bases aligning to TRBD1. This CDR3 has 14 amino acids. Trimming removed 5 bases from V and 11 bases from J; junction bases left unmatched: 14. Germline V gene sequence: CDR1 MNHEY, CDR2 SMNVEV (reference sequence). The CDR3 reads CASSDLRTGVSAFF. The DNA of the CDR3 is TGTGCCAGCAGTGATCTGCGGACAGGTGTATCGGCTTTCTTT.

J is TRBJ1-3 and V is TRBV7-8; no clear D gene. V shed 5 bases and J shed 0 bases, with 5 bases lying between them. This CDR3 is 13 amino acids long. The germline V gene encodes CDR1 SGHVS and CDR2 FQNEAQ. The CDR3 here is CASSLSSGNTIYF. The CDR3 coding sequence is TGTGCCAGCAGCCTTTCCTCTGGAAACACCATATATTTT.

This clone has at least ten counts. The chain links TRBV3-1 (or the pseudogene TRBV3-2) to TRBJ1-6; D gene ambiguous. Germline V gives CDR1 LGHDT, CDR2 YNNKEL (reference sequence). The CDR3 length is 14 residues. V was cut by 5 bases and J by 6 bases, with 11 bases left in between. DNA for the CDR3: TGTGCCAGCAGCTACGACGGAGGTAATTCACCCCTCCACTTT. Translating gives CASSYDGGNSPLHF.

This chain connects TRBV24-1 to TRBJ2-5, with D uncertain. The germline V gene encodes CDR1 KGHDR and CDR2 SFDVKD. The CDR3 length is 13 residues. The V end lost 4 bases, the J end lost 6 bases, and 11 bases lay between the germline ends. CDR3 coding DNA: TGTGCCACCAGTGACCAACAAATAAAGACCCAGTACTTC. This codes for CATSDQQIKTQYF.

This clone showed up just once. The rearrangement uses TRBV5-1 and TRBJ1-1; D might be TRBD1 (5 bases). This CDR3 has 14 residues. Germline V gives CDR1 SGHRS, CDR2 YFSETQ. V was shortened by 1 base and J by 4 bases, with 11 bases between the two germline ends. CDR3: CASSLQLGATEAFF. The CDR3 nucleotides are TGCGCCAGCAGCTTGCAGTTAGGGGCCACTGAAGCTTTCTTT.

The chain joins TRBV18 to TRBJ1-2; D uncertain. The length of the CDR3 is 13 residues. V was trimmed by 3 bases and J by 7 bases, leaving 12 bases between them. Germline V gene sequence: CDR1 KGHSH, CDR2 LQKENI. CDR3 sequence (DNA): TGTGCCAGCTCACCTGGATCGGAGGGTGGCTACACCTTC. Amino acids: CASSPGSEGGYTF.

The rearrangement links TRBV19 to TRBJ2-5, with a weak D call TRBD1 (6 bases). The CDR3 totals 13 residues. Per the germline V gene, CDR1 is LNHDA and CDR2 is SQIVND (reference sequence). V shed 2 bases and J shed 2 bases, with 6 bases lying between them. CDR3 amino acids: CASSITGQETQYF. DNA of the CDR3: TGTGCCAGTAGTATAACAGGGCAAGAGACCCAGTACTTC.

The rearrangement joins TRBV11-3 to TRBJ2-4; D is unresolved. The V end lost 1 base, the J end lost 6 bases, and 7 bases lay between the germline ends. The germline CDR1 and CDR2 sequences are SGHNT and YENEEA. This CDR3 spans 13 amino acids. The CDR3 protein is CASSLGGRNIQYF. The CDR3 region has the DNA TGTGCCAGCAGCTTAGGCGGTAGAAACATTCAGTACTTC.

The J gene is TRBJ2-2, the V gene TRBV5-4; TRBD2 matches 8 bases. Trimming took 4 bases from V and 2 from J; bases not matched to a gene: 4. Germline-derived CDR1 and CDR2 are SGHNT and YYREEE (reference sequence). The CDR3 covers 15 residues. In DNA form, the CDR3 reads TGTGCCAGCAGCCTCGGGAGGGGTAACACCGGGGAGCTGTTTTTT. This sequence encodes CASSLGRGNTGELFF.

This sequence joins TRBV23-1 and TRBJ1-2; tentatively, D is TRBD1 (6 bases). TRBV23-1 is an ORF, with its function uncertain. Trimming cost V 0 bases and J 7 bases, with 18 bases left between them. CDR3 length: 16 amino acids. In nucleotides, the CDR3 is TGCGCCAGCAGTCAATCAAACCGACAGGTCTTCTCTGGCTACACCTTC. This translates into CASSQSNRQVFSGYTF.

CDR3 sequence: CASSLVPKGAGIIAQHF. The CDR3 DNA sequence: TGTGCCAGCAGCTTAGTCCCCAAAGGGGCAGGGATCATAGCCCAGCATTTT. V is TRBV7-2 and J is TRBJ1-5, with D tentatively TRBD1 (5 bases). The V end lost 1 base, the J end lost 11 bases, and 24 bases lay between the germline ends. Looked up from germline, CDR1 is SGHTA and CDR2 is FQGNSA. The CDR3 consists of 17 residues.

This chain links TRBV7-8 with TRBJ1-5; D unclear. Germline CDR1 is SGHVS and CDR2 is FQNEAQ. The V end lost 0 bases, the J end lost 5 bases, and 17 bases lay between the germline ends. This CDR3 region has 17 residues. Written as DNA, the CDR3 is TGTGCCAGCAGCTTAGCGGGAGCGGGCCTCTCGGATCAGCCCCAGCATTTT. Amino acid sequence: CASSLAGAGLSDQPQHF.

The chain is built from TRBV6-5 and TRBJ1-1; D unclear. This CDR3 is built from 13 residues. The germline V and J ends were trimmed by 2 bases and 3 bases, with 7 bases remaining between them. The germline V gene has CDR1 MNHEY and CDR2 SVGAGI. The CDR3 region is CASSYPQDTEAFF. The CDR3 nucleotides read TGTGCCAGCAGTTACCCTCAGGACACTGAAGCTTTCTTT.

The chain joins TRBV5-5 to TRBJ1-2, with D hard to call. The CDR3 consists of 13 residues. V was shortened by 3 bases and J by 9 bases, with 15 bases between the two germline ends. Germline V gene lookup returns CDR1 SGHKS and CDR2 YYEKEE (reference sequence). In DNA form, the CDR3 reads TGTGCCAGCAGCTCCGGGCTGGAGGGCCGCTACACCTTC. Amino acids: CASSSGLEGRYTF.

This clone was seen a few times. The J gene is TRBJ1-4, the V gene TRBV11-3; no clear D. Germline V gene sequence: CDR1 SGHNT, CDR2 YENEEA. There are 17 residues in the CDR3. Trimming pared 3 bases from V and 1 base from J, leaving 15 bases between. Here the CDR3 DNA reads TGTGCCAGCAGCTTTTACAGCCCCGTAGTAACTAATGAAAAACTGTTTTTT. Translation: CASSFYSPVVTNEKLFF.

The V gene is TRBV4-3, the J gene TRBJ1-5, with a possible D match to TRBD1 (6 bases). V was shortened by 2 bases and J by 0 bases, with 14 bases between the two germline ends. This CDR3 contains 17 residues. Germline CDR1 and CDR2: LGHNA and YSLEER. The CDR3 loop reads CASSQRWGRGSNQPQHF. CDR3 sequence (DNA): TGCGCCAGCAGCCAAAGATGGGGCAGGGGTAGCAATCAGCCCCAGCATTTT.

This sequence joins TRBV7-2 and TRBJ1-5; D unresolved. V was clipped by 1 base and J by 1 base, with 8 bases between them. This CDR3 has 15 amino acids. Germline CDR1 reads SGHTA; CDR2 reads FQGNSA. CDR3 in DNA: TGTGCCAGCAGCTTAGTCAGCGAGAGCAATCAGCCCCAGCATTTT. Amino acids: CASSLVSESNQPQHF.